This T cell receptor (beta chain) was observed in a study of cytomegalovirus exposure and HLA in healthy donors. V shed 6 bases and J 3 bases; nucleotides not matched to a gene: 5. CDR3 size: 13 residues. Per the germline V gene, CDR1 is MNHEY and CDR2 is SVGAGI. Profiling relied on immunoSEQ multiplex PCR, and the TCRdb table lists in-frame clones only, not all of them. Found here are 60,000 to 80,000 clones, 85% of them singletons; the top ten hold around 3%. Sequenced material: PBMCs. The V and J genes are TRBV6-5 and TRBJ2-7, with 7 bases that match TRBD1. This receptor was obtained from a young man in good health and CMV-seronegative. The CDR3, as DNA: TGTGCCAGCAGAACCCGACAGGGCTACGAGCAGTACTTC. This gives the protein CASRTRQGYEQYF.